The source of this T cell receptor (beta chain) is a study of blood T cell repertoires in COVID-19. Overall study context: Donors in the United States, Italy and Spain gave samples during acute or convalescent COVID-19. The analysed material was cDNA or gDNA that came from T cells, B-cell-depleted T cells, or PBMCs.

Germline V gene sequence: CDR1 MNHEY, CDR2 SMNVEV (reference sequence). The V end lost 8 bases, the J end lost 5 bases, and 18 bases lay between the germline ends. The CDR3 sequence is 14 residues long. In the original processing: Estimates of nucleated cell counts were drawn from the amplification of reference gene primers. Measured with immunoSEQ multiplex PCR; TCRdb has only the in-frame clones, and not every one. That table is the source of V, J and clone size, and D and trimming were worked out from the DNA. The sample lists 130,000 or so clones; about 80% were seen once. The chain couples TRBV27 to TRBJ2-5; perhaps TRBD2 as D (6 bases). This clonotype was obtained from a woman aged 60-75 years with acute or convalescent COVID-19. The sequencing input was peripheral blood. The CDR3 DNA reads as TGTGCCAGCCGTACGGGATGGAGGGCTGAGACCCAGTACTTC. It is translated as CASRTGWRAETQYF.